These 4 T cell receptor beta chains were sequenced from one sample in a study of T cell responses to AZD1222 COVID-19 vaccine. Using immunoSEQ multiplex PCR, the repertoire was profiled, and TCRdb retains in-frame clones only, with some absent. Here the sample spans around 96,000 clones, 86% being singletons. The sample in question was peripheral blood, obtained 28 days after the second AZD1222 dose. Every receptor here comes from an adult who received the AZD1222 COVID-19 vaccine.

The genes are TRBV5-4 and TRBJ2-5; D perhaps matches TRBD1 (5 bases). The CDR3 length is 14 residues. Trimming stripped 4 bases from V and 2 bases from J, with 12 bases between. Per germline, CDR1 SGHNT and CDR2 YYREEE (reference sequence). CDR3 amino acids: CASSAGNRQETQYF. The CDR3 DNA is TGTGCCAGCAGCGCAGGGAACCGACAAGAGACCCAGTACTTC.

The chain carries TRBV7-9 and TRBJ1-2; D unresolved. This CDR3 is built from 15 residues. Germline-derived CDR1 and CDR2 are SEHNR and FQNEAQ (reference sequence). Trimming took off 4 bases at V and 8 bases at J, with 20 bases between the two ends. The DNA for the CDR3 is TGTGCCAGCAGCTCCCGGCAGGTACCCTCCGAAGGCTACACCTTC. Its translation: CASSSRQVPSEGYTF.

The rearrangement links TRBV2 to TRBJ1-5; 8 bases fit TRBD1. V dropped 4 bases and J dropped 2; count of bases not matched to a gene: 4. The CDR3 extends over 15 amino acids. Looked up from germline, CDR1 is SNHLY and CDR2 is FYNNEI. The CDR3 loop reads CASSATGVGNQPQHF. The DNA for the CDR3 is TGTGCCAGCAGTGCGACAGGGGTCGGCAATCAGCCCCAGCATTTT.

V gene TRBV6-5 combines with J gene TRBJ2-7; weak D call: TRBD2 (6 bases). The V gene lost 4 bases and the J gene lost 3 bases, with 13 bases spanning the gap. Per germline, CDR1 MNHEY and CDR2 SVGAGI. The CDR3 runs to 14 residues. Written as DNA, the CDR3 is TGTGCCAGCAGTTCTCTAGCGAGTGGCTACGAGCAGTACTTC. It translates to CASSSLASGYEQYF.